The T cell receptor (beta chain) described here comes from a study of T cell repertoires in cytomegalovirus infection. Study in general: It can be stated that public TCR beta signatures indicated CMV infection as well as a matching HLA type.

TCRdb reprocessed the reads with MiXCR, giving one entry per CDR3 protein. Of about 200,000 distinct CDR3 sequences in the sample, 8.5% to 10% were seen once. Many counts were recorded for this clonotype. Its antigen remains unknown. Overall study results and limits: The cumulative frequency of public TCR beta families identified carriers of CMV plus the relevant HLA. HLA-C-restricted CMV-specific TCR beta clonotypes prevailed in the ex vivo response.

Germline CDR1 is SEHNR and CDR2 is FQNEAQ (reference sequence). This CDR3 is built from 14 residues. The ends were cut back, 3 bases at V and 2 bases at J, with 11 bases in the middle. Sequencing was done on a sample of PBMCs. This chain joins TRBV7-9 and TRBJ2-7; no definite D call. The sequence was collected from a human donor in good health (CMV status not recorded). Some clones in this sample may be carry-over from other donors' samples. The CDR3 here is CASSLPGFAYEQYF. CDR3 nucleotide sequence: TGTGCCAGCAGCTTGCCCGGTTTCGCCTACGAGCAGTACTTC.